This TCR beta chain is from a study of neoadjuvant anti-PD-1 for oral cavity cancer. Study details: Before surgery, most patients got three to four biweekly 3 mg/kg nivolumab doses.

With respect to this clone: Its antigen is unknown.

V gave up 1 base and J gave up 15 bases, with 10 bases separating them. Germline values: CDR1 MNHNS, CDR2 SASEGT. CDR3 size: 11 residues. General study points: Higher pretreatment blood Treg/Th17 ratios correlated with higher pretreatment blood and lower post-treatment tumor TCRbeta clonality.

Assay: immunoSEQ multiplex PCR; the TCRdb copy retains only in-frame clones and omits some. The sample records about 18,000 clones, approximately 70% being singletons. The sequence derives from a person aged 35-79 years with oral cavity squamous cell carcinoma. This specimen consisted of PBMCs, obtained before nivolumab (anti-PD-1) treatment. The gene calls are TRBV6-1 and TRBJ2-1; D unresolved. In nucleotides, the CDR3 is TGTGCCAGCAGTGAAGGGATTAATACGTTCTTC. It translates to CASSEGINTFF.